This TCR beta chain was profiled in a study of cytomegalovirus exposure and HLA in healthy donors. Of note for this clone: Its antigen is still unknown. A junction boundary mismatches the germline segment, possibly from a read error.

Broader study findings: A later analysis linked 15,000 to 20,000 TCR beta sequences to HLA alleles at 0.05 false discovery rate. Segments of the TCR beta V type were, in most cases, productive about 90% or about 30% of the time in an earlier analysis. Later analysis suggested links between common viral pathogens and several top significant clusters. It was assumed in the presence/absence analyses that sequencing depth was roughly uniform across donors.

A multiplex PCR was run with 60 Vbeta primers and 13 Jbeta primers. Assay used: immunoSEQ multiplex PCR; TCRdb lists only in-frame clones, some missing. The sample yields about 96,000 clones, 65% to 80% seen once. Sequences were obtained from PBMCs. The origin of this receptor is a woman in her 70s in good health and CMV-seropositive.

CDR3 DNA: TGTGCCGGCAGTACCCAAGCGGGAGGGCTCTACAATGAGCAGTTCTTC. Amino acid sequence: CAGSTQAGGLYNEQFF. The rearrangement uses TRBV2 and TRBJ2-1, with 10 bases identical to TRBD2. The germline V gene encodes CDR1 SNHLY and CDR2 FYNNEI. This CDR3 spans 16 amino acids.